The 20 T cell receptor beta chains in this list originate from one sample, sequenced in a study of spatial heterogeneity in lung cancer. The time point here: blood at routine non-recurrence follow-up after resection. TCRdb itself ran the 5' RACE reads through MiXCR, one entry per CDR3 protein. The sample consists of under 35,000 distinct CDR3 sequences, approximately 5.1% of them appearing once. The source material was PBMCs, sampled at follow-up. All receptors come from a female donor with early-stage non-small cell lung cancer.

The chain joins TRBV20-1 to TRBJ2-1, with TRBD2 identical over 10 bases. The CDR3 has 13 residues. Germline V gives CDR1 DFQATT, CDR2 SNEGSKA (reference sequence). V trimming: 5 bases; J trimming: 9 bases; junction bases outside the gene matches: 7. The CDR3 region has the DNA TGCAGTGCTTCCGGGACTAGCGATGGTGAGCAGTTCTTC. It codes for CSASGTSDGEQFF.

This clonotype was counted many times. This rearrangement joins TRBV20-1 to TRBJ1-5; no clear D gene. Germline values: CDR1 DFQATT, CDR2 SNEGSKA (reference sequence). Trimming stripped 2 bases from V and 4 bases from J, with 6 bases between. This CDR3 comprises 12 residues. The CDR3 spells CSARSSNQPQHF. CDR3 DNA sequence: TGCAGTGCTAGATCGTCTAATCAGCCCCAGCATTTT.

A remark on this clonotype: The missing conserved phenylalanine or tryptophan at the end of this CDR3 makes a read error likely. The genes are TRBV28 and TRBJ2-7, with D perhaps TRBD1 (5 bases). V lost 2 bases to trimming and J lost 6 bases, with 20 bases between them. Germline CDR1 is MDHEN and CDR2 is SYDVKM. This CDR3 is 16 amino acids long. The chain's CDR3 is CASSLPDIAANTEQYI. CDR3 coding DNA: TGTGCCAGCAGTTTACCGGACATTGCCGCCAATACCGAGCAGTACATC.

This clonotype was seen repeatedly, ten times or more. This chain uses TRBV7-2 with TRBJ2-1, with TRBD2 matching over 9 bases. V lost 5 bases to trimming and J lost 5 bases; unmatched junction nucleotides: 7. Germline-derived CDR1 and CDR2 are SGHTA and FQGNSA. There are 15 residues in the CDR3. This CDR3 is CASSAGSGSHNEQFF. Written as DNA, the CDR3 is TGTGCCAGCAGCGCGGGTAGCGGGAGTCACAATGAGCAGTTCTTC. Full variable domain (rest looked up from reference TRBV7-2 and TRBJ2-1): GAGVSQSPSNKVTEKGKDVELRCDPISGHTALYWYRQSLGQGLEFLIYFQGNSAPDKSGLPSDRFSAERTGGSVSTLTIQRTQQEDSAVYLCASSAGSGSHNEQFFGPGTRLTVL.

This clonotype was seen ten or more times. This chain connects TRBV20-1 to TRBJ2-6, with 8 bases fitting TRBD2. The germline V gene has CDR1 DFQATT and CDR2 SNEGSKA (reference sequence). The ends lost 3 bases at V and 0 bases at J; junction bases unmatched: 4. This CDR3 comprises 16 residues. The CDR3 is CSASSGMGSGANVLTF. The CDR3 region has the DNA TGCAGTGCTAGTAGCGGGATGGGCTCTGGGGCCAACGTCCTGACTTTC.

At least ten counts were recorded for this clonotype. The rearrangement joins TRBV7-6 to TRBJ1-1; D remains unclear. Trimming cost V 5 bases and J 7 bases, with 14 bases left between them. Germline V lookup: CDR1 SGHVS, CDR2 FNYEAQ. The CDR3 loop spans 13 amino acids. This CDR3 is CASSHSPQNEAFF. For the CDR3, the DNA is TGTGCCAGCAGCCATTCACCCCAGAATGAAGCTTTCTTT. The full variable domain, with the rest looked up from reference TRBV7-6 and TRBJ1-1, is GAGVSQSPRYKVTKRGQDVALRCDPISGHVSLYWYRQALGQGPEFLTYFNYEAQQDKSGLPNDRFSAERPEGSISTLTIQRTEQRDSAMYRCASSHSPQNEAFFGQGTRLTVV.

This clonotype was counted ten times or more. This chain joins TRBV7-2 and TRBJ1-2; 7 positions match TRBD1. Germline CDR1 and CDR2: SGHTA and FQGNSA. The ends lost 5 bases at V and 5 bases at J; junction bases unmatched: 11. The CDR3 covers 15 residues. For the CDR3, the DNA is TGTGCCAGCAGCCCTGACCCGGGACAGACATATGGCTACACCTTC. The encoded protein is CASSPDPGQTYGYTF.

This clonotype came up many times. The rearrangement joins TRBV6-5 to TRBJ2-5, with D tentatively TRBD1 (6 bases). The CDR3 is 15 amino acids. In germline, CDR1 is MNHEY, CDR2 SVGAGI. With 5 bases removed from V and 2 bases from J, the gap between germline ends came to 15 bases. In nucleotides, the CDR3 is TGTGCCAGCAGTCGCGACACAGGGCGGCAAGAGACCCAGTACTTC. Its protein product is CASSRDTGRQETQYF.

This clonotype was counted ten times or more. The CDR3 reads CASSLLDTQYF. CDR3 DNA sequence: TGTGCCAGCAGCTTATTAGATACGCAGTATTTT. This sequence joins TRBV7-2 and TRBJ2-3; D gene unclear. The CDR3 is made up of 11 amino acids. Germline CDR1 and CDR2: SGHTA and FQGNSA. Trimming pared 2 bases from V and 5 bases from J, leaving 2 bases between.

This clonotype was found many times. DNA of the CDR3: TGTGCCAGCAGCCAAGAGTCGGCGGGACTAGGCGGCTACAATGAGCAGTTCTTC. Translated: CASSQESAGLGGYNEQFF. The J gene is TRBJ2-1, the V gene TRBV3-1, with 8 nucleotides matching TRBD2. The CDR3 consists of 18 residues. The V segment lost 0 bases and the J segment 3 bases; nucleotides outside the gene matches: 10. The germline gives CDR1 LGHDT, CDR2 YNNKEL (reference sequence).

This clonotype was found many times. The chain combines TRBV19 with TRBJ2-2, with 9 nucleotides matching TRBD2. This CDR3 comprises 15 residues. Germline trimming cut 5 bases from V and 7 bases from J; bases unmatched to any gene: 8. The germline CDR1 and CDR2 sequences are LNHDA and SQIVND (reference sequence). CDR3 region: CASSRTSVQGGELFF. The CDR3 DNA sequence: TGTGCCAGTAGTCGGACTAGCGTCCAGGGCGGGGAGCTGTTTTTT.

This chain links TRBV23-1 with TRBJ2-5; 10 positions agree with TRBD1. TRBV23-1 qualifies as an ORF whose function is uncertain. This CDR3 region has 15 residues. V shed 7 bases and J 3 bases; nucleotides not matched to a gene: 8. CDR3 amino acids: CASTGRDRGEETQYF. The DNA of the CDR3 is TGCGCCAGCACAGGGCGGGACAGGGGAGAAGAGACCCAGTACTTC.

In its sample, this clonotype was seen many times. The chain carries TRBV24-1 and TRBJ2-2; TRBD1 matches at 11 bases. CDR1 is KGHDR and CDR2 is SFDVKD in the germline V gene. J was trimmed by 6 bases and V by 4 bases; bases with no gene match: 6. The CDR3 has 16 amino acids. The CDR3 DNA reads TGTGCCACCAGTGACCCCGGACAGGGGGCCGCCGGGGAGCTGTTTTTT. Translation: CATSDPGQGAAGELFF.

The sample holds many counts of this clonotype. The chain carries TRBV10-3 and TRBJ2-7; possible D gene TRBD2, 6 bases. CDR3 length equals 14 residues. V shed 5 bases and J shed 6 bases, with 17 bases lying between them. Germline V gives CDR1 ENHRY, CDR2 SYGVKD. The CDR3: CAISTGKAGTEQYF. The CDR3 nucleotides are TGTGCCATCAGTACGGGTAAGGCGGGGACCGAGCAGTACTTC.

This clonotype has a count of ten or more. V gene TRBV24-1 combines with J gene TRBJ1-2; possibly TRBD1 for D (6 bases). This CDR3 has 12 residues. Germline lookup yields CDR1 KGHDR and CDR2 SFDVKD. Trimming left V 2 bases short and J 9 bases short, with 9 bases between. The CDR3 sequence: CATSDSGTSYTF. Written as DNA, the CDR3 is TGTGCCACCAGTGATTCCGGGACAAGCTACACCTTC.

This chain links TRBV12-3 or TRBV12-4 with TRBJ1-1; perhaps TRBD1 as D (6 bases). Trimming pared 4 bases from V and 2 bases from J, leaving 11 bases between. The CDR3 runs 14 residues. The CDR3 sequence: CASSWNRVNTEAFF. The CDR3 nucleotides are TGTGCCAGCAGTTGGAACAGGGTAAACACTGAAGCTTTCTTT.

The gene calls are TRBV7-2 and TRBJ2-5; unclear D gene. The CDR3 runs to 15 residues. The V gene's germline CDR1 is SGHTA and CDR2 FQGNSA. V was shortened by 1 base and J by 2 bases, with 11 bases between the two germline ends. In nucleotides, the CDR3 is TGTGCCAGCAGCTTAGAACCGAACAGACAAGAGACCCAGTACTTC. Translated: CASSLEPNRQETQYF.

This clonotype was seen many times. The rearrangement uses TRBV5-1 and TRBJ2-3; 8 bases fit TRBD2. The V and J ends lost 4 bases and 3 bases, in that order; junction bases with no gene match: 10. The CDR3 extends over 16 amino acids. Looked up from germline, CDR1 is SGHRS and CDR2 is YFSETQ. The CDR3 nucleotides read TGCGCCAGCAGCCTCTCGAGCGGGAGCGGGACAGATACGCAGTATTTT. Translation: CASSLSSGSGTDTQYF.

This clonotype has just a few counts. This sequence joins TRBV24-1 and TRBJ2-5; a possible D gene is TRBD1 (6 bases). Trimming pared 4 bases from V and 4 bases from J, leaving 15 bases between. CDR3 length: 15 amino acids. Germline CDR1 is KGHDR and CDR2 is SFDVKD. The CDR3 region has the DNA TGTGCCACCAGTGACCCCGACAGGTTCGGAGAGACCCAGTACTTC. As protein: CATSDPDRFGETQYF.

Comment on this clonotype: Just one base apart from a much larger clone, this may be a read error. The V gene is TRBV27, the J gene TRBJ2-1, with 12 bases fitting TRBD2. Germline CDR1 and CDR2: MNHEY and SMNVEV (reference sequence). V was clipped by 4 bases and J by 9 bases; unmatched bases: 7. The CDR3 loop spans 15 amino acids. The CDR3 DNA reads TGTGCCAGCAGTTCCCGACTAGCGGGAGAGACTGAGCAGTTCTTC. Encoded protein: CASSSRLAGETEQFF.